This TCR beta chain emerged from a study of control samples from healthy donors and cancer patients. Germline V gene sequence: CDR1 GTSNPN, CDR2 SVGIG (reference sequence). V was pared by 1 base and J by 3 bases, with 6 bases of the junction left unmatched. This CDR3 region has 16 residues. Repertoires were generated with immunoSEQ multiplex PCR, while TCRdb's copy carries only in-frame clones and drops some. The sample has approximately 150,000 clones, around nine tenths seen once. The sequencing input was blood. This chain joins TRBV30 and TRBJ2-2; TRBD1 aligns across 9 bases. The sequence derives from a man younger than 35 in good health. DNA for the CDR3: TGTGCCTGGAGTGGGGGACAGGGATACCACACCGGGGAGCTGTTTTTT. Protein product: CAWSGGQGYHTGELFF.